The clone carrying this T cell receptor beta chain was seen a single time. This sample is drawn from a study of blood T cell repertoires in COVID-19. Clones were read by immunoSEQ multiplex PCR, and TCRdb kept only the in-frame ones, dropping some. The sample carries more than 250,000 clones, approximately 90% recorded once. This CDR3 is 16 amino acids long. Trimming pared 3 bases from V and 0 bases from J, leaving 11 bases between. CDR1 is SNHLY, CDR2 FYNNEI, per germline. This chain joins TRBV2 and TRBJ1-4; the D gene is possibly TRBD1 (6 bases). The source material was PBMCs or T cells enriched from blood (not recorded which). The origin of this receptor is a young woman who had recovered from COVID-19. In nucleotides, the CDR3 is TGTGCCAGCAGTGATTACCAGGGGCCAACTAATGAAAAACTGTTTTTT. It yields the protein CASSDYQGPTNEKLFF.